A selection of T cell receptor beta chains follows, all from one sample in a study of T cell responses to AZD1222 COVID-19 vaccine. TCRdb keeps only in-frame clones here, not all; method: immunoSEQ multiplex PCR. The sample contains 97,000 or so clones, over 75% of which appear only once. Sequencing was performed on peripheral blood, taken on day 0 of AZD1222 vaccination. These receptors came from an adult in good health. Each CDR3 is given with its conserved first and last residue. The D gene is left open where the match is weak. Expanded clones are given a class, and other clones once, few, many or no size at all.

size: .
J: TRBJ2-7
V: TRBV4-3
D: .
CDR3: CASSQEKRVEAYEQYF
DNA: TGCGCCAGCAGCCAAGAGAAAAGGGTAGAAGCCTACGAGCAGTACTTC

size: .
J: TRBJ1-4
V: TRBV5-8
D: .
CDR3: CASSLRGSGATNEKLFF
DNA: TGTGCCAGCAGCTTGCGAGGGTCAGGAGCAACTAATGAAAAACTGTTTTTT

size: .
J: TRBJ1-2
V: TRBV28
D: TRBD1
CDR3: CASSFGTGLTF
DNA: TGTGCCAGCAGTTTTGGGACAGGTCTCACCTTC

size: .
J: TRBJ2-7
V: TRBV27
D: .
CDR3: CASSSRYEQYF
DNA: TGTGCCAGCAGTTCCCGGTACGAGCAGTACTTC

size: once
J: TRBJ2-3
V: TRBV27
D: TRBD2
CDR3: CASSFGVAGASNTDTQYF
DNA: TGTGCCAGCAGTTTCGGAGTAGCGGGGGCTTCTAACACAGATACGCAGTATTTT

size: .
J: TRBJ1-2
V: TRBV30
D: .
CDR3: CAWSVTAYGYTF
DNA: TGTGCCTGGAGTGTGACAGCTTATGGCTACACCTTC

size: .
J: TRBJ2-3
V: TRBV9
D: TRBD2
CDR3: CASSVDPSGRADDTQYF
DNA: TGTGCCAGCAGCGTAGACCCCAGCGGGAGGGCCGACGATACGCAGTATTTT

size: .
J: TRBJ2-1
V: TRBV29-1
D: TRBD1
CDR3: CSVVTGTGGNEQFF
DNA: TGCAGCGTCGTAACCGGGACAGGGGGCAATGAGCAGTTCTTC

size: .
J: TRBJ2-5
V: TRBV5-4
D: TRBD2
CDR3: CASSSRTSGAQETQYF
DNA: TGTGCCAGCAGCTCCCGGACTAGCGGAGCACAAGAGACCCAGTACTTC

size: few
J: TRBJ1-1
V: TRBV7-2
D: TRBD1
CDR3: CASSPRQGIGDTEAFF
DNA: TGTGCCAGCAGCCCTAGACAGGGGATTGGGGACACTGAAGCTTTCTTT

size: .
J: TRBJ1-3
V: TRBV4-2
D: .
CDR3: CASSQAPSGPGNTIYF
DNA: TGTGCCAGCAGCCAAGCCCCATCAGGTCCTGGAAACACCATATATTTT

size: once
J: TRBJ1-2
V: TRBV27
D: .
CDR3: CASNSKGPGFGYTF
DNA: TGTGCCAGCAACTCGAAAGGTCCGGGGTTTGGCTACACCTTC

size: .
J: TRBJ2-1
V: TRBV2
D: TRBD2
CDR3: CASSEFSAGGPRRNNEQFF
DNA: TGTGCCAGCAGTGAATTTTCAGCGGGAGGGCCTAGACGAAACAATGAGCAGTTCTTC

size: .
J: TRBJ1-6
V: TRBV5-6
D: .
CDR3: CASSARGNSPLHF
DNA: TGTGCCAGCAGCGCAAGGGGTAATTCACCCCTCCACTTT

size: .
J: TRBJ2-2
V: TRBV12-3/TRBV12-4
D: .
CDR3: CASSFGTGELFF
DNA: TGTGCCAGCAGTTTCGGGACCGGGGAGCTGTTTTTT

size: .
J: TRBJ1-5
V: TRBV24-1
D: .
CDR3: CATSDQNRVGQPQHF
DNA: TGTGCCACCAGTGATCAAAACAGGGTGGGTCAGCCCCAGCATTTT

size: .
J: TRBJ1-2
V: TRBV27
D: TRBD1
CDR3: CASRLTGTGFGYTF
DNA: TGTGCCAGCAGACTCACCGGGACAGGGTTCGGCTACACCTTC

size: .
J: TRBJ1-6
V: TRBV6-6
D: TRBD1
CDR3: CASSSRDSYNSPLHF
DNA: TGTGCCAGCAGTTCCCGGGACAGCTATAATTCACCCCTCCACTTT

size: few
J: TRBJ1-6
V: TRBV9
D: .
CDR3: CASSVGGTRGNSPLHF
DNA: TGTGCCAGCAGCGTAGGCGGGACACGGGGGAATTCACCCCTCCACTTT

size: .
J: TRBJ1-1
V: TRBV6-2/TRBV6-3
D: .
CDR3: CASSYRGATTGTEAFF
DNA: TGTGCCAGCAGTTACCGGGGCGCAACGACGGGCACTGAAGCTTTCTTT

size: .
J: TRBJ2-1
V: TRBV20-1
D: TRBD2
CDR3: CSASSGGRATNEQFF
DNA: TGCAGTGCTAGTAGTGGCGGGAGGGCCACCAATGAGCAGTTCTTC

size: .
J: TRBJ2-3
V: TRBV30
D: TRBD2
CDR3: CAWSVGLAGDTQYF
DNA: TGTGCCTGGAGTGTCGGGCTAGCGGGGGATACGCAGTATTTT

size: once
J: TRBJ2-7
V: TRBV9
D: TRBD2
CDR3: CASSVGLAEPYEQYF
DNA: TGTGCCAGCAGCGTGGGACTAGCGGAGCCCTACGAGCAGTACTTC

size: .
J: TRBJ1-3
V: TRBV18
D: .
CDR3: CASYESRGSGNTIYF
DNA: TGTGCCAGCTACGAAAGTCGGGGTTCTGGAAACACCATATATTTT

size: .
J: TRBJ1-6
V: TRBV2
D: .
CDR3: CASSEEDRHSPLHF
DNA: TGTGCCAGCAGTGAAGAAGACAGGCATTCACCCCTCCACTTT

size: .
J: TRBJ2-1
V: TRBV7-6
D: .
CDR3: CASSSRAGRTYNEQFF
DNA: TGTGCCAGCAGCTCCCGGGCGGGACGGACCTACAATGAGCAGTTCTTC

size: .
J: TRBJ1-6
V: TRBV5-1
D: TRBD1
CDR3: CASSLVQGVDSPLHF
DNA: TGCGCCAGCAGCTTGGTTCAGGGGGTGGATTCACCCCTCCACTTT

size: .
J: TRBJ1-2
V: TRBV5-1
D: .
CDR3: CASRSDVQGYGYTF
DNA: TGCGCCAGCCGCAGTGACGTACAGGGCTATGGCTACACCTTC

size: few
J: TRBJ2-2
V: TRBV18
D: .
CDR3: CASSWEATGELFF
DNA: TGTGCCAGCTCCTGGGAGGCCACCGGGGAGCTGTTTTTT

size: .
J: TRBJ1-5
V: TRBV28
D: .
CDR3: CASSLGAWNQPQHF
DNA: TGTGCCAGCAGTCTGGGGGCATGGAATCAGCCCCAGCATTTT

size: once
J: TRBJ2-1
V: TRBV9
D: TRBD2
CDR3: CASSVEGVSGNQFF
DNA: TGTGCCAGCAGCGTAGAAGGGGTTAGCGGGAATCAGTTCTTC

size: .
J: TRBJ2-7
V: TRBV4-1
D: TRBD1
CDR3: CASSLGQGNEQYF
DNA: TGCGCCAGCAGCCTTGGACAGGGTAACGAGCAGTACTTC

size: .
J: TRBJ1-5
V: TRBV2
D: .
CDR3: CASSEGNQPQHF
DNA: TGTGCCAGCAGTGAAGGCAATCAGCCCCAGCATTTT

size: .
J: TRBJ2-1
V: TRBV1
D: .
CDR3: CTTLPGAGLKTIYNEQFF
DNA: TGCACCACTCTCCCCGGGGCAGGACTAAAAACTATATACAATGAGCAGTTCTTC

size: .
J: TRBJ1-2
V: TRBV6-2/TRBV6-3
D: TRBD1
CDR3: CASSLQGRVGYTF
DNA: TGTGCCAGCAGTTTACAGGGGCGTGTTGGCTACACCTTC

size: .
J: TRBJ2-3
V: TRBV29-1
D: TRBD1
CDR3: CSVETGESGADTQYF
DNA: TGCAGCGTTGAAACAGGGGAGTCTGGAGCAGATACGCAGTATTTT

size: .
J: TRBJ2-5
V: TRBV2
D: TRBD2
CDR3: CASSVDLAEAETQYF
DNA: TGTGCCAGCAGTGTTGATCTAGCGGAGGCAGAGACCCAGTACTTC

size: .
J: TRBJ2-2
V: TRBV6-2/TRBV6-3
D: .
CDR3: CASSYSRGTGELFF
DNA: TGTGCCAGCAGTTACTCGAGGGGGACCGGGGAGCTGTTTTTT

size: .
J: TRBJ1-4
V: TRBV9
D: .
CDR3: CASSERSGEYEKLFF
DNA: TGTGCCAGCAGCGAACGATCAGGGGAATACGAAAAACTGTTTTTT

size: .
J: TRBJ2-7
V: TRBV12-3/TRBV12-4
D: .
CDR3: CASSLSRYEQYF
DNA: TGTGCCAGCAGTTTAAGCCGCTACGAGCAGTACTTC

size: few
J: TRBJ2-3
V: TRBV2
D: .
CDR3: CASSEDFQVTDTQYF
DNA: TGTGCCAGCAGTGAAGACTTTCAAGTCACAGATACGCAGTATTTT

size: .
J: TRBJ2-5
V: TRBV5-5
D: TRBD1
CDR3: CASSRRDRVETQYF
DNA: TGTGCCAGCAGCCGGCGGGACAGGGTCGAGACCCAGTACTTC

size: .
J: TRBJ1-6
V: TRBV9
D: .
CDR3: CASGAGGEGSPLHF
DNA: TGTGCCAGCGGGGCCGGGGGCGAGGGTTCACCCCTCCACTTT

size: .
J: TRBJ1-1
V: TRBV24-1
D: .
CDR3: CATSAGGNTEAFF
DNA: TGTGCCACCAGTGCCGGTGGGAACACTGAAGCTTTCTTT

size: .
J: TRBJ1-1
V: TRBV29-1
D: .
CDR3: CSVAYRVTEAFF
DNA: TGCAGCGTTGCGTACAGGGTAACTGAAGCTTTCTTT

size: .
J: TRBJ1-1
V: TRBV4-2
D: .
CDR3: CASSQEPGVITEAFF
DNA: TGTGCCAGCAGCCAAGAACCGGGCGTGATCACTGAAGCTTTCTTT

size: .
J: TRBJ1-6
V: TRBV5-1
D: TRBD1
CDR3: CASSFTGDEDSPLHF
DNA: TGCGCCAGCAGCTTCACAGGGGACGAAGATTCACCCCTCCACTTT

size: .
J: TRBJ2-1
V: TRBV20-1
D: .
CDR3: CSASSRGEQFF
DNA: TGCAGTGCGTCCAGCAGGGGTGAGCAGTTCTTC

size: .
J: TRBJ1-4
V: TRBV3-1/TRBV3-2
D: .
CDR3: CASSQETLGGLREKLFF
DNA: TGTGCCAGCAGCCAAGAAACGTTGGGGGGTTTGCGCGAAAAACTGTTTTTT

size: .
J: TRBJ2-5
V: TRBV5-6
D: TRBD2
CDR3: CASSYGGVETQYF
DNA: TGTGCCAGCAGCTATGGGGGGGTAGAGACCCAGTACTTC

size: once
J: TRBJ2-1
V: TRBV5-1
D: .
CDR3: CASSLDAGNRYNEQFF
DNA: TGCGCCAGCAGCTTGGATGCGGGAAACCGCTACAATGAGCAGTTCTTC

size: .
J: TRBJ1-2
V: TRBV5-4
D: .
CDR3: CASSLAGQGGGYTF
DNA: TGTGCCAGCAGCTTGGCCGGGCAGGGAGGTGGCTACACCTTC

size: .
J: TRBJ1-2
V: TRBV6-5
D: .
CDR3: CASSRGRNYGYTF
DNA: TGTGCCAGCAGTCGGGGGAGGAACTATGGCTACACCTTC

size: .
J: TRBJ2-3
V: TRBV25-1
D: TRBD2
CDR3: CASSESGGRALDTQYF
DNA: TGTGCCAGCAGTGAATCCGGCGGGAGGGCTTTGGATACGCAGTATTTT

size: .
J: TRBJ2-1
V: TRBV5-6
D: .
CDR3: CASSLVVLGHNEQFF
DNA: TGTGCCAGCAGCTTGGTTGTACTAGGGCACAATGAGCAGTTCTTC

size: once
J: TRBJ1-1
V: TRBV30
D: TRBD1
CDR3: CAWSPPRTGIPGTEAFF
DNA: TGTGCCTGGAGCCCCCCCCGGACAGGGATTCCTGGAACTGAAGCTTTCTTT